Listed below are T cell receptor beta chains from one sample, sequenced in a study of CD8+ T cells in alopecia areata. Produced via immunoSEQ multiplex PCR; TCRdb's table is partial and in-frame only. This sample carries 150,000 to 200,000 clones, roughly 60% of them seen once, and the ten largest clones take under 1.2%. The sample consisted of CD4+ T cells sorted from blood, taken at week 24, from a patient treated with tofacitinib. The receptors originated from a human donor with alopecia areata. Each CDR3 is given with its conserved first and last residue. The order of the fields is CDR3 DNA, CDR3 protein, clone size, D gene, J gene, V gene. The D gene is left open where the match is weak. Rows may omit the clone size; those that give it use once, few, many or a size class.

CDR3nt: TGCGCCAGCAGCCAGGACAGATTCAATCAGCCCCAGCATTTT
CDR3aa: CASSQDRFNQPQHF
abundance: -
d_gene: -
j_gene: TRBJ1-5
v_gene: TRBV4-3

CDR3nt: TGCGCCAGCAGCCAAGTCGCCCACTCCTATAATTCACCCCTCCACTTT
CDR3aa: CASSQVAHSYNSPLHF
abundance: -
d_gene: -
j_gene: TRBJ1-6
v_gene: TRBV4-3

CDR3nt: TGTGCCAGCAGTGGGACCCCCGGAGGGGAGACCCAGTACTTC
CDR3aa: CASSGTPGGETQYF
abundance: few
d_gene: -
j_gene: TRBJ2-5
v_gene: TRBV2

CDR3nt: TGTGCCAGCAGCCCCACTAGCGGAGACTCTGGGGCCAACGTCCTGACTTTC
CDR3aa: CASSPTSGDSGANVLTF
abundance: once
d_gene: TRBD2
j_gene: TRBJ2-6
v_gene: TRBV7-2

CDR3nt: TGTGCCACGGGGGGTTTCAATGAGCAGTTCTTC
CDR3aa: CATGGFNEQFF
abundance: once
d_gene: TRBD2
j_gene: TRBJ2-1
v_gene: TRBV6-5

CDR3nt: TGCAGCGTTGAAGATAACTATTCCTACGAGCAGTACTTC
CDR3aa: CSVEDNYSYEQYF
abundance: -
d_gene: -
j_gene: TRBJ2-7
v_gene: TRBV29-1

CDR3nt: TGCGCCAGCAGCCCGTACACAGATACGCAGTATTTT
CDR3aa: CASSPYTDTQYF
abundance: few
d_gene: -
j_gene: TRBJ2-3
v_gene: TRBV4-3

CDR3nt: TGTGCCAGCAGCTTATGGGAGCCTACCCCTAGCGGGGGCCATTCGAACACCGGGGAGCTGTTTTTT
CDR3aa: CASSLWEPTPSGGHSNTGELFF
abundance: -
d_gene: TRBD2
j_gene: TRBJ2-2
v_gene: TRBV7-6

CDR3nt: TGTGCCATCAGTGACACAGGTTCGATCTATGGCTACACCTTC
CDR3aa: CAISDTGSIYGYTF
abundance: -
d_gene: -
j_gene: TRBJ1-2
v_gene: TRBV10-3

CDR3nt: TGCAGGGTTTTTGAGCCGAGACAGGGACCCGCGGGTGAGCAGTTCTTC
CDR3aa: CRVFEPRQGPAGEQFF
abundance: -
d_gene: TRBD1
j_gene: TRBJ2-1
v_gene: TRBV29-1

CDR3nt: TGTGCCAGCAGCTTGGGACACAGCGGTAGCAATCAGCCCCAGCATTTT
CDR3aa: CASSLGHSGSNQPQHF
abundance: -
d_gene: -
j_gene: TRBJ1-5
v_gene: TRBV5-6

CDR3nt: TGTGCCAGTAGTGGACAGGCTCAGGATCTTTCACCCCTCCACTTT
CDR3aa: CASSGQAQDLSPLHF
abundance: -
d_gene: TRBD1
j_gene: TRBJ1-6
v_gene: TRBV19

CDR3nt: TGCGCCAGCAGTGAGTCGTTCGGAAGCGGGTCAATTGTTGGGCAGTTCTTC
CDR3aa: CASSESFGSGSIVGQFF
abundance: -
d_gene: -
j_gene: TRBJ2-1
v_gene: TRBV10-1

CDR3nt: TGCGCCAGCAGCCAAGTCCTGGGGGGCGTGCGCATTCAGTACTTC
CDR3aa: CASSQVLGGVRIQYF
abundance: -
d_gene: -
j_gene: TRBJ2-4
v_gene: TRBV4-1

CDR3nt: TGTGCCAGCTCACCCAGACCGGGGACTAGCGGATACAATGAGCAGTTCTTC
CDR3aa: CASSPRPGTSGYNEQFF
abundance: -
d_gene: TRBD2
j_gene: TRBJ2-1
v_gene: TRBV18

CDR3nt: TGTGCCAGCAGCTTAGGAGGGACAGGGGAGGACATTCAGTACTTC
CDR3aa: CASSLGGTGEDIQYF
abundance: -
d_gene: TRBD1
j_gene: TRBJ2-4
v_gene: TRBV13

CDR3nt: TGCAGCGTTGAGACAGGGGTCGGTGAAAAACTGTTTTTT
CDR3aa: CSVETGVGEKLFF
abundance: -
d_gene: TRBD1
j_gene: TRBJ1-4
v_gene: TRBV29-1

CDR3nt: TGCAGCGTTGTCTCGGGGGGGCGTGGCTACGAGCAGTACTTC
CDR3aa: CSVVSGGRGYEQYF
abundance: -
d_gene: TRBD2
j_gene: TRBJ2-7
v_gene: TRBV29-1

CDR3nt: TGTGCCATCAGTGAGTCTCACAGGACACATTCACCCCTCCACTTT
CDR3aa: CAISESHRTHSPLHF
abundance: -
d_gene: -
j_gene: TRBJ1-6
v_gene: TRBV10-3

CDR3nt: TGCAGCGTTGAACGGAGGGTGGGGTTAGGCTACACCTTC
CDR3aa: CSVERRVGLGYTF
abundance: -
d_gene: -
j_gene: TRBJ1-2
v_gene: TRBV29-1

CDR3nt: TGCAGCGGCGCAGATAGCGCCCTGACCTACAATGAGCAGTTCTTC
CDR3aa: CSGADSALTYNEQFF
abundance: -
d_gene: -
j_gene: TRBJ2-1
v_gene: TRBV29-1

CDR3nt: TGCAGCGTAACAGCTTACAATGAGCAGTTCTTC
CDR3aa: CSVTAYNEQFF
abundance: few
d_gene: -
j_gene: TRBJ2-1
v_gene: TRBV29-1

CDR3nt: TGTGCCAGCATCCCCCAACACCCGAACGCTGAAGCTTTCTTT
CDR3aa: CASIPQHPNAEAFF
abundance: -
d_gene: -
j_gene: TRBJ1-1
v_gene: TRBV5-6

CDR3nt: TGCGCCAGCAGCTTAGGGGGTACCGGGGCCAACGTCCTGACTTTC
CDR3aa: CASSLGGTGANVLTF
abundance: -
d_gene: -
j_gene: TRBJ2-6
v_gene: TRBV5-1

CDR3nt: TGTGCCAGCAGCCAAGCGGTCGGGGGGACCCAGTACTTC
CDR3aa: CASSQAVGGTQYF
abundance: -
d_gene: -
j_gene: TRBJ2-5
v_gene: TRBV14

CDR3nt: TGTGCCAGCAGCTTAGCCACTACCTACGAGCAGTACTTC
CDR3aa: CASSLATTYEQYF
abundance: -
d_gene: -
j_gene: TRBJ2-7
v_gene: TRBV7-2

CDR3nt: TGTGCCAGCACCCAGACAGGGCTTGGGGCCAACGTCCTGACTTTC
CDR3aa: CASTQTGLGANVLTF
abundance: -
d_gene: TRBD1
j_gene: TRBJ2-6
v_gene: TRBV6-5

CDR3nt: TGTGCCAGCAGCGCAGGGGTCTCTGGGGCCAACGTCCTGACTTTC
CDR3aa: CASSAGVSGANVLTF
abundance: -
d_gene: -
j_gene: TRBJ2-6
v_gene: TRBV9

CDR3nt: TGCAGCTCTTCCGGGACAGGGGACACCGGGGAGCTGTTTTTT
CDR3aa: CSSSGTGDTGELFF
abundance: -
d_gene: TRBD1
j_gene: TRBJ2-2
v_gene: TRBV29-1

CDR3nt: TGTGCCTCCGACAGGGGGATCAATCAGCCCCAGCATTTT
CDR3aa: CASDRGINQPQHF
abundance: once
d_gene: TRBD1
j_gene: TRBJ1-5
v_gene: TRBV30

CDR3nt: TGCGCCAGCAGCCAGAGACTAGCGGGGGGCCGACAGTATTTT
CDR3aa: CASSQRLAGGRQYF
abundance: -
d_gene: TRBD2
j_gene: TRBJ2-3
v_gene: TRBV4-1

CDR3nt: TGTGCCAGCAGTCCAGGAGCCTATGGCTACACCTTC
CDR3aa: CASSPGAYGYTF
abundance: few
d_gene: -
j_gene: TRBJ1-2
v_gene: TRBV6-5

CDR3nt: TGCGCCAGCAGTCAATGTACAGGGGGTACCTCTCTCTCTGGGGCCAACGTCCTGACTTTC
CDR3aa: CASSQCTGGTSLSGANVLTF
abundance: few
d_gene: TRBD1
j_gene: TRBJ2-6
v_gene: TRBV23-1

CDR3nt: TGCAGCGTTGGGGGTCGACAGGGCTACCCTGAAGCTTTCTTT
CDR3aa: CSVGGRQGYPEAFF
abundance: -
d_gene: TRBD1
j_gene: TRBJ1-1
v_gene: TRBV29-1

CDR3nt: TGTGCCTGGAGTGTACATTTGGGCGTGGGGGACACTGAAGCTTTCTTT
CDR3aa: CAWSVHLGVGDTEAFF
abundance: once
d_gene: -
j_gene: TRBJ1-1
v_gene: TRBV30

CDR3nt: TGTGCCAGCAGCTTGGCGAACACCGGGGAGCTGTTTTTT
CDR3aa: CASSLANTGELFF
abundance: few
d_gene: -
j_gene: TRBJ2-2
v_gene: TRBV5-4

CDR3nt: TGCGCCAGCAGCTTGGCCGTGGACGACCAAAGCACAGATACGCAGTATTTT
CDR3aa: CASSLAVDDQSTDTQYF
abundance: -
d_gene: -
j_gene: TRBJ2-3
v_gene: TRBV5-1

CDR3nt: TGTGCCAGCAGTCCCAGACAGGGAACCTACGAGCAGTACTTC
CDR3aa: CASSPRQGTYEQYF
abundance: -
d_gene: TRBD1
j_gene: TRBJ2-7
v_gene: TRBV2

CDR3nt: TGCAGCGTTGGAATGACGGGGAGCTCCTACGAGCAGTACTTC
CDR3aa: CSVGMTGSSYEQYF
abundance: -
d_gene: -
j_gene: TRBJ2-7
v_gene: TRBV29-1

CDR3nt: TGTGCCAGTAGGTCTCTGACAGGGGAGCATGGCTACACCTTC
CDR3aa: CASRSLTGEHGYTF
abundance: -
d_gene: TRBD1
j_gene: TRBJ1-2
v_gene: TRBV6-5

CDR3nt: TGTGCCTGGAGTGTATATGAGGCAGCTTTCTTT
CDR3aa: CAWSVYEAAFF
abundance: -
d_gene: -
j_gene: TRBJ1-1
v_gene: TRBV30

CDR3nt: TGTGCCAGCAGCCGCTCCGCCGGGTTATACGAGCAGTACTTC
CDR3aa: CASSRSAGLYEQYF
abundance: -
d_gene: -
j_gene: TRBJ2-7
v_gene: TRBV7-9

CDR3nt: TGTGCCTGGATGGGCGGGGGGGCCTACGAGCAGTACTTC
CDR3aa: CAWMGGGAYEQYF
abundance: -
d_gene: TRBD2
j_gene: TRBJ2-7
v_gene: TRBV30

CDR3nt: TGCAGCGTTGAAGTGGGCAATGAGCAGTTCTTC
CDR3aa: CSVEVGNEQFF
abundance: -
d_gene: -
j_gene: TRBJ2-1
v_gene: TRBV29-1

CDR3nt: TGTGCCAGCAGTAAAACAGGCCCCAGGCAGCCCCAGCATTTT
CDR3aa: CASSKTGPRQPQHF
abundance: few
d_gene: -
j_gene: TRBJ1-5
v_gene: TRBV6-5

CDR3nt: TGTGCCAGCAGTGGTTCACAGGGTGTATATTCACCCCTCCACTTT
CDR3aa: CASSGSQGVYSPLHF
abundance: -
d_gene: -
j_gene: TRBJ1-6
v_gene: TRBV25-1

CDR3nt: TGTGCCTGTCGACAGGGAGGGAACATTCAGTACTTC
CDR3aa: CACRQGGNIQYF
abundance: -
d_gene: -
j_gene: TRBJ2-4
v_gene: TRBV30

CDR3nt: TGCAGCGTTAGTTGGCTAGCGGTTAACAATGAGCAGTTCTTC
CDR3aa: CSVSWLAVNNEQFF
abundance: -
d_gene: TRBD2
j_gene: TRBJ2-1
v_gene: TRBV29-1

CDR3nt: TGTGCCAGCAGATATACAGGGCCCGGCGAGCAGTACTTC
CDR3aa: CASRYTGPGEQYF
abundance: -
d_gene: -
j_gene: TRBJ2-7
v_gene: TRBV2